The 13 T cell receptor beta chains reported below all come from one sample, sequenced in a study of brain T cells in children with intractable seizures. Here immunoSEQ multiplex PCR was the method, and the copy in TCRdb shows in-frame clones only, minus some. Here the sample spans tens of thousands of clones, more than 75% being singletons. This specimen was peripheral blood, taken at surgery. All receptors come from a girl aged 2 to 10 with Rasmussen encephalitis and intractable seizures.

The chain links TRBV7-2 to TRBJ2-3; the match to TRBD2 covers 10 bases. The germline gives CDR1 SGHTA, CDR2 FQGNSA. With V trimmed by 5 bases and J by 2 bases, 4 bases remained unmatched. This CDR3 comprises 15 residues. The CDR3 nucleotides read TGTGCCAGCAGCCCTAGCGGGAGCCCCACAGATACGCAGTATTTT. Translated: CASSPSGSPTDTQYF.

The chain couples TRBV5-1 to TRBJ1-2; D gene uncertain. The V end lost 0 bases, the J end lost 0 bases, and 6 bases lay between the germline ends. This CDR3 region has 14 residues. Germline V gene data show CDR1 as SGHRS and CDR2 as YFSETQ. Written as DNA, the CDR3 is TGCGCCAGCAGCTTGGAGTGGGCTAACTATGGCTACACCTTC. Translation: CASSLEWANYGYTF.

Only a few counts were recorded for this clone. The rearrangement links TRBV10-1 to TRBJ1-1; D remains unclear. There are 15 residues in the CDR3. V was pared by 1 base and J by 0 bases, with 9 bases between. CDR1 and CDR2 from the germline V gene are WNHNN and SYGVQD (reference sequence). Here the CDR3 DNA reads TGCGCCAGCAGTGAGTTGGTCAATTTGAACACTGAAGCTTTCTTT. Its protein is CASSELVNLNTEAFF.

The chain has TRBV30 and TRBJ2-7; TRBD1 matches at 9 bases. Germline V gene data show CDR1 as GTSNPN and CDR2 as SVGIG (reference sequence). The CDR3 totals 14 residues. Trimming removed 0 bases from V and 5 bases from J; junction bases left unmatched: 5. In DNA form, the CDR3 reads TGTGCCTGGAGTGTGGGGACAGGGACACACGAGCAGTACTTC. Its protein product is CAWSVGTGTHEQYF.

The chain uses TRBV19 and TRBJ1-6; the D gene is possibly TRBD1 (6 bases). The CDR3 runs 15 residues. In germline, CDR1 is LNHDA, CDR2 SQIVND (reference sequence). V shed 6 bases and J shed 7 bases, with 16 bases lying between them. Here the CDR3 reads CASSTGTTINSPLHF. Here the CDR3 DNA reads TGTGCCAGTAGCACCGGGACAACCATAAATTCACCCCTCCACTTT.

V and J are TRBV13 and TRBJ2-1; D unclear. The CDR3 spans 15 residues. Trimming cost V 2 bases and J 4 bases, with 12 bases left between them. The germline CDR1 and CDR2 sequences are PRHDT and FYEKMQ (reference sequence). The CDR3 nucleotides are TGTGCCAGCAGCTTAATTCCCGCCCCGTACAATGAGCAGTTCTTC. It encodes CASSLIPAPYNEQFF.

For the CDR3, the DNA is TGCGCCAGCAGCCCCTACGGACAGGGATCAACAGATACGCAGTATTTT. Protein sequence: CASSPYGQGSTDTQYF. This rearrangement joins TRBV4-1 to TRBJ2-3; 8 bases fit TRBD1. The CDR3 runs to 16 residues. The V and J ends lost 4 bases and 3 bases, in that order; junction bases with no gene match: 9. Germline values: CDR1 MGHRA, CDR2 YSYEKL.

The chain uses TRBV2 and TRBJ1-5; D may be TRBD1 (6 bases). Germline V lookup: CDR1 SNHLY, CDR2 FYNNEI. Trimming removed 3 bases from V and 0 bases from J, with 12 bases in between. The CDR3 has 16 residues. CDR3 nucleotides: TGTGCCAGCAGTGAGGACAGCCCGTATAGCAATCAGCCCCAGCATTTT. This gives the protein CASSEDSPYSNQPQHF.

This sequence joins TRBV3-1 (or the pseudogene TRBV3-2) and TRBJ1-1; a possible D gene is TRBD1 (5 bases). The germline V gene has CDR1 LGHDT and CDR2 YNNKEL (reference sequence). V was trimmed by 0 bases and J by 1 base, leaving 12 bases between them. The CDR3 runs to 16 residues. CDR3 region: CASSQDMGVPNTEAFF. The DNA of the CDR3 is TGTGCCAGCAGCCAAGATATGGGGGTCCCGAACACTGAAGCTTTCTTT.

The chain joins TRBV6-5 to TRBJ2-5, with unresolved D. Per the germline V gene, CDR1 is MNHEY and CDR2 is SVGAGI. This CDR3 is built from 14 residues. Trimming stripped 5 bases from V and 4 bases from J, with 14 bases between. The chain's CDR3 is CASSLRRLAETQYF. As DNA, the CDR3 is TGTGCCAGCAGTCTGAGACGTTTAGCAGAGACCCAGTACTTC.

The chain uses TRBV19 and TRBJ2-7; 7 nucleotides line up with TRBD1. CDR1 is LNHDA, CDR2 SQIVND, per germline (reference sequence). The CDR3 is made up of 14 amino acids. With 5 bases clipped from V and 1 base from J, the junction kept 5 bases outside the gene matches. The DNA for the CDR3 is TGTGCCAGTAGTCGGGACAGTCTATCCTACGAGCAGTACTTC. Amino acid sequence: CASSRDSLSYEQYF. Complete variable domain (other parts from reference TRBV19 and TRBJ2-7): DGGITQSPKYLFRKEGQNVTLSCEQNLNHDAMYWYRQDPGQGLRLIYYSQIVNDFQKGDIAEGYSVSREKKESFPLTVTSAQKNPTAFYLCASSRDSLSYEQYFGPGTRLTVT.

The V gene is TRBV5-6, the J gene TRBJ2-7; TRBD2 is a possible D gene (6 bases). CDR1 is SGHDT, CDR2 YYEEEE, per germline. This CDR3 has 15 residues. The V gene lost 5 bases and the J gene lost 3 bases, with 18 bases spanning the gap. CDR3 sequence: CASRPLGGSFYEQYF. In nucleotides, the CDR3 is TGTGCCAGCAGACCGTTGGGGGGTTCCTTCTACGAGCAGTACTTC.

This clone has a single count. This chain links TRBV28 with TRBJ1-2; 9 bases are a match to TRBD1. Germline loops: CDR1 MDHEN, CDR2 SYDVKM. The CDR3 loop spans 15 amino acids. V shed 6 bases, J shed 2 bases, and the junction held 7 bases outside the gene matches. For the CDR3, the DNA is TGTGCCAGCAGGTTGACAGGGGGTAACAACTATGGCTACACCTTC. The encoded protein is CASRLTGGNNYGYTF.